This note documents a single TCR beta chain sequence. Clones were read by immunoSEQ multiplex PCR, and TCRdb kept only the in-frame ones, dropping some. The data contain 45,000 or so clones, 76% of them singletons. This sample is part of a study of radiotherapy plus CTLA-4 blockade in lung cancer. Overall study context: Disease control was present in more than 25% of patients, and objective responses in roughly 17%.

Trimming stripped 1 base from V and 2 bases from J, with 9 bases between. The CDR3 extends over 15 amino acids. CDR1 and CDR2 (germline): SGHVS, FNYEAQ. The sample in question was peripheral blood, obtained from a patient treated with radiotherapy plus ipilimumab. V usage is TRBV7-6 and J usage is TRBJ1-5; D is unclear. The receptor was isolated from a human donor with non-small cell lung cancer who had stable disease on radiotherapy plus ipilimumab. CDR3 coding DNA: TGTGCCAGCAGCTTAGGTCCTAATGGCAATCAGCCCCAGCATTTT. As protein: CASSLGPNGNQPQHF. The full variable domain, rest sourced from reference TRBV7-6 and TRBJ1-5, is GAGVSQSPRYKVTKRGQDVALRCDPISGHVSLYWYRQALGQGPEFLTYFNYEAQQDKSGLPNDRFSAERPEGSISTLTIQRTEQRDSAMYRCASSLGPNGNQPQHFGDGTRLSIL.